The 20 T cell receptor beta chains below were found in one sample sequenced in a study of T cells in localized non-small cell lung cancer. Generated by immunoSEQ multiplex PCR, the TCRdb table keeps only in-frame clones and is missing some. The sample has about 59,000 clones; about 89% are singletons. The material was peripheral blood, obtained before any cancer treatment. All receptors come from a man aged 35 to 70 with stage I lung adenocarcinoma.

The rearrangement links TRBV6-5 to TRBJ2-7, with unresolved D. The CDR3 loop spans 14 amino acids. CDR1 is MNHEY, CDR2 SVGAGI, per germline. V was cut by 1 base and J by 5 bases, with 12 bases left in between. The chain's CDR3 is CASSYYGETDEQYF. The CDR3 nucleotides are TGTGCCAGCAGTTACTATGGAGAAACGGACGAGCAGTACTTC.

The CDR3 DNA is TGTGCCAGCAGCTTGGAACGGGGGGGAGAGACCCAGTACTTC. Translated: CASSLERGGETQYF. V usage is TRBV5-8 and J usage is TRBJ2-5; 8 bases align to TRBD2. From germline, CDR1 is SGHTS and CDR2 YDEGEE. This CDR3 is built from 14 residues. The J segment lost 4 bases and the V segment lost 0 bases, leaving 2 bases of the junction unmatched.

This clone was detected only once. The chain is built from TRBV18 and TRBJ1-2, with D uncertain. CDR3 length: 15 amino acids. Germline-derived CDR1 and CDR2 are KGHSH and LQKENI. The germline V and J ends were trimmed by 3 bases and 5 bases, with 16 bases remaining between them. CDR3 protein: CASSPSNRGTYGYTF. In nucleotides, the CDR3 is TGTGCCAGCTCACCCTCAAATCGGGGAACGTATGGCTACACCTTC. Full variable domain (missing parts from reference TRBV18 and TRBJ1-2): NAGVMQNPRHLVRRRGQEARLRCSPMKGHSHVYWYRQLPEEGLKFMVYLQKENIIDESGMPKERFSAEFPKEGPSILRIQQVVRGDSAAYFCASSPSNRGTYGYTFGSGTRLTVV.

The gene calls are TRBV2 and TRBJ2-1; D remains unclear. Trimming took 1 base from V and 3 from J, leaving 10 bases between them. CDR1 is SNHLY and CDR2 is FYNNEI in the germline V gene. The length of the CDR3 is 15 residues. In DNA, the CDR3 is TGTGCCAGCAGTGAAGTGGGCTTCGACTACAATGAGCAGTTCTTC. It specifies CASSEVGFDYNEQFF.

CDR3 nucleotides: TGTGCCAGCAGTTTGCCCGGGGCGGGAGTATCCTACAATGAGCAGTTCTTC. Its translation: CASSLPGAGVSYNEQFF. The V and J genes are TRBV28 and TRBJ2-1, with 7 positions matching TRBD2. This CDR3 spans 17 amino acids. The ends lost 3 bases at V and 1 base at J; junction bases unmatched: 9. CDR1 MDHEN and CDR2 SYDVKM come from the germline V gene.

The J gene is TRBJ1-5, the V gene TRBV7-2, with 7 bases aligning to TRBD1. Germline CDR1 SGHTA, CDR2 FQGNSA. CDR3 length: 15 amino acids. Germline trimming cut 5 bases from V and 8 bases from J; bases unmatched to any gene: 12. Here the CDR3 DNA reads TGTGCCAGCAGCCCCCGACAGGGAGTGATGGAGCCCCAGCATTTT. Encoded protein: CASSPRQGVMEPQHF.

The gene calls are TRBV5-1 and TRBJ1-2; D possibly corresponds to TRBD1 (5 bases). The V end was cut by 0 bases, the J end by 0 bases, with 9 bases between. This CDR3 is 15 amino acids long. The germline V gene has CDR1 SGHRS and CDR2 YFSETQ. The CDR3 region is CASSLGGNPNYGYTF. In DNA form, the CDR3 reads TGCGCCAGCAGCTTGGGGGGGAATCCTAACTATGGCTACACCTTC.

This sequence joins TRBV5-4 and TRBJ2-7; TRBD2 might be the D (6 bases). Trimming pared 4 bases from V and 3 bases from J, leaving 11 bases between. CDR1 and CDR2 (germline): SGHNT, YYREEE (reference sequence). CDR3 size: 13 residues. In DNA, the CDR3 is TGTGCCAGCAGCGTGACCGGGGGCTACGAGCAGTACTTC. Translating it yields CASSVTGGYEQYF. Complete variable domain (other parts from reference TRBV5-4 and TRBJ2-7): ETGVTQSPTHLIKTRGQQVTLRCSSQSGHNTVSWYQQALGQGPQFIFQYYREEENGRGNFPPRFSGLQFPNYSSELNVNALELDDSALYLCASSVTGGYEQYFGPGTRLTVT.

The chain is built from TRBV9 and TRBJ1-2; D not certain. V lost 4 bases to trimming and J lost 2 bases, with 9 bases between them. The CDR3 extends over 13 amino acids. Germline V gene data show CDR1 as SGDLS and CDR2 as YYNGEE. The CDR3 DNA sequence: TGTGCCAGCAGCTCGGGTTTCAACTATGGCTACACCTTC. This sequence encodes CASSSGFNYGYTF.

The chain carries TRBV15 and TRBJ1-1, with D perhaps TRBD1 (5 bases). V was pared by 0 bases and J by 11 bases, with 16 bases between. The CDR3 has 14 amino acids. From germline, CDR1 is LNHNV and CDR2 YYDKDF (reference sequence). The CDR3 protein is CATSRDQGVGVAFF. For the CDR3, the DNA is TGTGCCACCAGCAGAGATCAAGGGGTGGGGGTCGCTTTCTTT.

This chain links TRBV15 with TRBJ2-5, with D maybe TRBD2 (5 bases). Per germline, CDR1 LNHNV and CDR2 YYDKDF (reference sequence). This CDR3 has 15 amino acids. Between the trimmed V and J ends, which lost 3 bases and 5 bases, there was a span of 16 bases. The CDR3 sequence is CATSSGARTSETQYF. The CDR3 DNA sequence: TGTGCCACCAGCAGTGGAGCTAGGACTTCGGAGACCCAGTACTTC.

This chain uses TRBV5-1 with TRBJ1-5, with a weak D call TRBD1 (5 bases). The germline V gene encodes CDR1 SGHRS and CDR2 YFSETQ. The CDR3 length is 14 residues. Between the trimmed V and J ends, which lost 0 bases and 4 bases, there was a span of 8 bases. CDR3 amino acids: CASSLGDGNQPQHF. The CDR3 DNA follows: TGCGCCAGCAGCTTGGGGGACGGAAATCAGCCCCAGCATTTT.

The sample holds one count of this clone. The chain links TRBV7-9 to TRBJ2-7; the D gene is possibly TRBD2 (6 bases). The V end lost 4 bases, the J end lost 0 bases, and 16 bases lay between the germline ends. Germline CDR1 is SEHNR and CDR2 is FQNEAQ (reference sequence). The CDR3 consists of 16 residues. The CDR3 DNA sequence: TGTGCCAGCAGCTCGGGTGGAGGAGGGGCCTCCTACGAGCAGTACTTC. This sequence encodes CASSSGGGGASYEQYF.

This chain joins TRBV28 and TRBJ1-4; 7 bases map to TRBD1. CDR3 size: 18 residues. CDR1 and CDR2 from the germline V gene are MDHEN and SYDVKM. After removal of 6 bases from V and 0 bases from J, the junction contained 13 bases not matched to a gene. Here the CDR3 DNA reads TGTGCCAGCAGACTACCGACAGGGACTCCGGCAACTAATGAAAAACTGTTTTTT. Encoded protein: CASRLPTGTPATNEKLFF.

This sequence joins TRBV2 and TRBJ2-2; 7 bases match TRBD2. The CDR3 extends over 16 amino acids. Trimming removed 4 bases from V and 0 bases from J; junction bases left unmatched: 5. CDR1 is SNHLY, CDR2 FYNNEI, per germline. This chain's CDR3 is CASSGTSASNTGELFF. The CDR3 DNA reads TGTGCCAGCAGTGGAACTAGCGCCTCGAACACCGGGGAGCTGTTTTTT.

The chain employs TRBV7-2 and TRBJ2-7; D remains unclear. The CDR3 is made up of 16 amino acids. V dropped 5 bases and J dropped 0 bases, with 17 bases sitting between them. Germline V lookup: CDR1 SGHTA, CDR2 FQGNSA. The CDR3 reads CASSPDPTYFSYEQYF. CDR3 bases: TGTGCCAGCAGCCCCGACCCTACGTATTTCTCCTACGAGCAGTACTTC.

This rearrangement joins TRBV7-9 to TRBJ2-2; 10 bases match TRBD1. In germline, CDR1 is SEHNR, CDR2 FQNEAQ (reference sequence). With 5 bases clipped from V and 2 bases from J, the junction kept 8 bases outside the gene matches. The CDR3 has 17 residues. DNA for the CDR3: TGTGCCAGCAGCCTCCCAGACAGGGGGCCAAACACCGGGGAGCTGTTTTTT. Translating it yields CASSLPDRGPNTGELFF.

The chain is built from TRBV29-1 and TRBJ2-1; D is possibly TRBD2 (5 bases). The ends were cut back, 7 bases at V and 2 bases at J, with 12 bases in the middle. Germline V gene data show CDR1 as SQVTM and CDR2 as ANQGSEA. The length of the CDR3 is 13 residues. The CDR3 DNA reads TGCAGCGCCCAGTCCGGGACCTACAATGAGCAGTTCTTC. Its protein is CSAQSGTYNEQFF.

The chain has TRBV4-1 and TRBJ1-4; no definite D call. The length of the CDR3 is 15 residues. Per the germline V gene, CDR1 is MGHRA and CDR2 is YSYEKL. V was clipped by 0 bases and J by 7 bases, with 12 bases between them. For the CDR3, the DNA is TGCGCCAGCAGCCAAGAAGGGCTCACAGTTGAAAAACTGTTTTTT. Its translation is CASSQEGLTVEKLFF.

This chain connects TRBV4-1 to TRBJ1-2; D unresolved. CDR1 and CDR2 (germline): MGHRA, YSYEKL. The CDR3 is 15 amino acids. V lost 0 bases to trimming and J lost 4 bases, with 12 bases between them. The CDR3 sequence is CASSQDRGEVYGYTF. CDR3 sequence (DNA): TGCGCCAGCAGCCAAGATCGCGGGGAGGTCTATGGCTACACCTTC.